The next 17 T cell receptor beta chains were all read from a single sample in a study of vaccination and CD4 T cells after COVID-19. These TCRs' antigens remain unknown. Cultured CD4+ T cell DNA was sequenced using the Oncomine TCR Beta short-read assay. TCRdb passed the PCR reads through MiXCR, listing each CDR3 protein once. Of roughly 14,000 distinct CDR3 sequences listed, 40% to 65% are singletons. Treatment: approximately 9-day PBMC culture with coronavirus spike peptide pools or control peptides (ViraFEST assay). Sequencing was performed on CD4+ T cells from blood, cultured in vitro, taken before SARS-CoV-2 vaccination. These receptors were collected from a human donor who had recovered from COVID-19.

The V gene is TRBV20-1, the J gene TRBJ2-3; weak D call: TRBD2 (6 bases). The CDR3 consists of 16 residues. CDR1 and CDR2 (germline): DFQATT, SNEGSKA (reference sequence). Trimming took 3 bases from V and 0 from J, leaving 16 bases between them. For the CDR3, the DNA is TGCAGTGCTAGTCCCTTAGCGGATTCTAGCACAGATACGCAGTATTTT. Its protein is CSASPLADSSTDTQYF.

The chain is built from TRBV27 and TRBJ2-1; D tentatively fits TRBD1 or TRBD2 (5 bases each). V dropped 2 bases and J dropped 2 bases, with 10 bases sitting between them. The CDR3 length is 15 residues. The germline V gene encodes CDR1 MNHEY and CDR2 SMNVEV (reference sequence). In DNA, the CDR3 is TGTGCCAGCAGTTTAGGGGGACCCACCTACAATGAGCAGTTCTTC. It is translated as CASSLGGPTYNEQFF.

The gene calls are TRBV6-2 or TRBV6-3 and TRBJ1-1; TRBD1 matches at 12 bases. The CDR3 runs to 16 residues. Germline V gene sequence: CDR1 MNHEY, CDR2 SVGEGT. V lost 2 bases to trimming and J lost 1 base; unmatched junction nucleotides: 2. CDR3 in DNA: TGTGCCAGCAGTTACCCGGGACAGGGGGCGAACACTGAAGCTTTCTTT. This codes for CASSYPGQGANTEAFF.

This clonotype was observed a single time. This chain uses TRBV7-9 with TRBJ2-2; TRBD1 matches 8 bases. Germline CDR1 is SEHNR and CDR2 is FQNEAQ (reference sequence). With 5 bases clipped from V and 7 bases from J, the junction kept 12 bases outside the gene matches. The CDR3 has 16 amino acids. The CDR3 reads CASSRRTGIMGGELFF. DNA of the CDR3: TGTGCCAGCAGCCGAAGGACAGGGATAATGGGCGGGGAGCTGTTTTTT.

The chain is built from TRBV19 and TRBJ2-1; 7 bases map to TRBD2. Trimming at V came to 1 base and at J to 4 bases, leaving 4 bases not matched to a gene. Germline-derived CDR1 and CDR2 are LNHDA and SQIVND (reference sequence). This CDR3 region has 15 residues. The CDR3 DNA sequence: TGTGCCAGTAGTATAGTGGCTAGCGGTTACAATGAGCAGTTCTTC. Residues: CASSIVASGYNEQFF.

The V gene is TRBV18, the J gene TRBJ2-3; 7 nucleotides line up with TRBD1. CDR1 KGHSH and CDR2 LQKENI come from the germline V gene. The CDR3 runs to 15 residues. With V trimmed by 4 bases and J by 4 bases, 8 bases remained unmatched. The CDR3 region has the DNA TGTGCCAGCTCACGTTTACAGGGGAAGGCAGATACGCAGTATTTT. Its translation is CASSRLQGKADTQYF.

V gene TRBV12-3 or TRBV12-4 combines with J gene TRBJ2-3; D unclear. Trimming took 4 bases from V and 5 from J, leaving 7 bases between them. The CDR3 sequence is 12 residues long. In DNA, the CDR3 is TGTGCCAGCAGTTCTTTAGTAGATACGCAGTATTTT. The encoded protein is CASSSLVDTQYF.

The V and J genes are TRBV27 and TRBJ1-6; 7 positions match TRBD1. V shed 5 bases, J shed 8 bases, and the junction held 6 bases outside the gene matches. The V gene's germline CDR1 is MNHEY and CDR2 SMNVEV (reference sequence). The CDR3 loop spans 14 amino acids. The CDR3 region is CASSRDSRYSPLHF. CDR3 bases: TGTGCCAGCAGTCGGGACAGTCGGTATTCACCCCTCCACTTT.

This sequence joins TRBV2 and TRBJ1-4; D gene uncertain. Trimming removed 6 bases at V and 7 bases at J, with 18 bases between. CDR1 and CDR2 (germline): SNHLY, FYNNEI. The CDR3 contains 15 residues. This chain's CDR3 is CASRADVFGGEKLFF. The CDR3 coding sequence is TGTGCCAGCAGGGCGGATGTCTTTGGCGGTGAAAAACTGTTTTTT. Drawing the rest from reference TRBV2 and TRBJ1-4, the complete variable domain is EPEVTQTPSHQVTQMGQEVILRCVPISNHLYFYWYRQILGQKVEFLVSFYNNEISEKSEIFDDQFSVERPDGSNFTLKIRSTKLEDSAMYFCASRADVFGGEKLFFGSGTQLSVL.

The chain is built from TRBV20-1 and TRBJ1-4; D ambiguous. Germline loops: CDR1 DFQATT, CDR2 SNEGSKA (reference sequence). V was pared by 2 bases and J by 7 bases, with 5 bases between. This CDR3 is built from 11 residues. Here the CDR3 reads CSARFFEKLFF. CDR3 sequence (DNA): TGCAGTGCTAGATTTTTTGAAAAACTGTTTTTT.

This clonotype was seen a handful of times. The chain has TRBV28 and TRBJ2-1, with 8 positions matching TRBD1. The ends lost 5 bases at V and 1 base at J; junction bases unmatched: 10. The CDR3 runs 17 residues. Per germline, CDR1 MDHEN and CDR2 SYDVKM. The CDR3 nucleotides are TGTGCCAGCAGTCTGCCGGGACAGGTCTTTTCCTACAATGAGCAGTTCTTC. Its protein product is CASSLPGQVFSYNEQFF.

The chain recombines TRBV23-1 with TRBJ2-1; D possibly corresponds to TRBD1 (6 bases). TRBV23-1 is an ORF, and what it does is uncertain. The CDR3 length is 17 residues. Trimming cost V 2 bases and J 5 bases, with 19 bases left between them. This CDR3 is CASSQRTESQGNNEQFF. The CDR3 region has the DNA TGCGCCAGCAGTCAACGCACTGAATCACAGGGTAACAATGAGCAGTTCTTC.

This clonotype was counted a single time. The rearrangement uses TRBV10-3 and TRBJ2-2; 8 nucleotides match TRBD1. The CDR3 sequence is 16 residues long. V shed 6 bases, J shed 3 bases, and the junction held 9 bases outside the gene matches. The germline V gene encodes CDR1 ENHRY and CDR2 SYGVKD. CDR3 in DNA: TGTGCCATCAGGTCTGTTGAACAGGGGGACACCGGGGAGCTGTTTTTT. Translated, it gives CAIRSVEQGDTGELFF.

This sequence joins TRBV23-1 and TRBJ2-5; D ambiguous. TRBV23-1 has ORF status, its function being uncertain. Trimming took off 4 bases at V and 3 bases at J, with 6 bases between the two ends. This CDR3 is 12 amino acids long. The CDR3 sequence is CASSRPEETQYF. The CDR3 DNA reads TGCGCCAGCAGTCGGCCGGAAGAGACCCAGTACTTC.

The chain joins TRBV7-8 to TRBJ2-7; D remains unclear. V was clipped by 6 bases and J by 6 bases, with 18 bases between them. Looked up from germline, CDR1 is SGHVS and CDR2 is FQNEAQ. The CDR3 consists of 14 residues. As DNA, the CDR3 is TGTGCCAGCAGTCTGCGGCAGGCTTTCTCCGAGCAGTACTTC. Amino acids: CASSLRQAFSEQYF.

The CDR3 nucleotides are TGCAGTGCTAGCTTTCGGGCTAACTATGGCTACACCTTC. It codes for CSASFRANYGYTF. This chain uses TRBV20-1 with TRBJ1-2; D gene ambiguous. The V and J ends lost 3 bases and 0 bases respectively, with 8 bases between them. CDR3 length equals 13 residues. The germline V gene encodes CDR1 DFQATT and CDR2 SNEGSKA (reference sequence).

The chain is built from TRBV6-1 and TRBJ2-3, with 12 bases matching TRBD2. The CDR3 loop spans 16 amino acids. V lost 6 bases to trimming and J lost 5 bases; unmatched junction nucleotides: 9. CDR1 and CDR2 (germline): MNHNS, SASEGT. DNA for the CDR3: TGTGCCAGCAGGGGACGACTAGCGGGAGTTGGAGATACGCAGTATTTT. This sequence encodes CASRGRLAGVGDTQYF.